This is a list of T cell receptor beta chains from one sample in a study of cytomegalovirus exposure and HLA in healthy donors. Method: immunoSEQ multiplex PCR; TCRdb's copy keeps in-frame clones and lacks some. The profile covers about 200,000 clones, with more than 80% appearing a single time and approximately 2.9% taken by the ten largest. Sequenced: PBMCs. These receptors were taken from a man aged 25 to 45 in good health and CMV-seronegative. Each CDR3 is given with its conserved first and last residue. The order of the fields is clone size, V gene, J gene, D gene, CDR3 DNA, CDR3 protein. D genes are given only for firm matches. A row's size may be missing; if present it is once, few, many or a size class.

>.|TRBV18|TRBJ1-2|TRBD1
TGTGCCAGCTCACCACCGGGACAGGGACCGAGGACCTATGGCTACACCTTC
CASSPPGQGPRTYGYTF
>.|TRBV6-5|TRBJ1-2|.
TGTGCCAGCAGTCCAGGGTTCTATGGCTACACCTTC
CASSPGFYGYTF
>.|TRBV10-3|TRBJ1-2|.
TGTGCCATCAGTGAGAGCATCCCCGCATTCAACTATGGCTACACCTTC
CAISESIPAFNYGYTF
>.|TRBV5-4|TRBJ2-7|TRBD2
TGTGCCAGCAGCTTGGTCGGGGGGGCCTACGAGCAGTACTTC
CASSLVGGAYEQYF
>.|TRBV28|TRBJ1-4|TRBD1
TGTGCCAGCATTCCGGGACAGGGAGGTGAAAAACTGTTTTTT
CASIPGQGGEKLFF
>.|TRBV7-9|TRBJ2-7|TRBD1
TGTTCCAGCAGTGTGACAGGGTCCTCCGAGCAGTACTTC
CSSSVTGSSEQYF
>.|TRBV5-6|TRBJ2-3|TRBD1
TGTGCCAGCAGCTTGGGACAGGGTTTGTTAGATACGCAGTATTTT
CASSLGQGLLDTQYF
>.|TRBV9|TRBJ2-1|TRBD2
TGTGCCAGCAGCCCCACCGGGACTAGCGGGGGGGAGCAGTTCTTC
CASSPTGTSGGEQFF
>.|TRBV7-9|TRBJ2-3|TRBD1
TGTGCCAGCAGCCTACCGACAGGGGCTTCAGATACGCAGTATTTT
CASSLPTGASDTQYF
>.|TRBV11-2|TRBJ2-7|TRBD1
TGTGCCAGCAGCTTCGGACAGGGGTCCTACGAGCAGTACTTC
CASSFGQGSYEQYF
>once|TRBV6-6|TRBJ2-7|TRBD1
TGTGCCAGCAGTCTTACCGGGACAGTGAGCTCCTACGAGCAGTACTTC
CASSLTGTVSSYEQYF
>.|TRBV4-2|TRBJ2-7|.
TGTGCCAGCAGCCAAGGGGTGGTGGGGGCCTCCTACGAGCAGTACTTC
CASSQGVVGASYEQYF
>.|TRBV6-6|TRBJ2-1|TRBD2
TGTGCCAGCAGAAAGACTAGCGGGGGGTACAATGAGCAGTTCTTC
CASRKTSGGYNEQFF
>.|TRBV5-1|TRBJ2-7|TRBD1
TGCGCCAGCAGCCCGGGACAGGGTCCCTACGAGCAGTACTTC
CASSPGQGPYEQYF
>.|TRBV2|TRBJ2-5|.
TGTGCCAGCAGGGCCAATAAGAGGGTCCAAGAGACCCAGTACTTC
CASRANKRVQETQYF
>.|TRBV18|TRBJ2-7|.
TGTGCCAGCTCACCACCAGGGAGGTTCCGCGCCTACGAGCAGTACTTC
CASSPPGRFRAYEQYF
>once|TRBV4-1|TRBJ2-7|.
TGCGCCAGCAGCCAAGATTGGGGGCTCCCCTACGAGCAGTACTTC
CASSQDWGLPYEQYF
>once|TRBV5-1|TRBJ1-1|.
TGCGCCAGCAGCCAATCATTGGGGGGGAACACTGAAGCTTTCTTT
CASSQSLGGNTEAFF
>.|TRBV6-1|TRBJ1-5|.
TGTGCCAGCAGTTTACCAGGGGTCGAGCCCCAGCATTTT
CASSLPGVEPQHF
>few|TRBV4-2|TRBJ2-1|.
TGTGCCAGCAGCCAAGATCGCGGACAGACCTACAATGAGCAGTTCTTC
CASSQDRGQTYNEQFF
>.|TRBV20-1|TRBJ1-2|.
TGCAGTGCACGGAGGGCCCGGGGCTACACCTTC
CSARRARGYTF
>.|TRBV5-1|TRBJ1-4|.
TGCGCCAGCAGCTTGGCCCGTGGCAGGGGTAATGAAAAACTGTTTTTT
CASSLARGRGNEKLFF
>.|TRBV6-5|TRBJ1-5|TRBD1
TGTGCCAGCAGAAGGGGACAGTTTAGCAATCAGCCCCAGCATTTT
CASRRGQFSNQPQHF
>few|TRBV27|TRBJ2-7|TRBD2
TGTGCCACCGCGGGTAGCGGGGGGGCCGGGCAGTACTTC
CATAGSGGAGQYF
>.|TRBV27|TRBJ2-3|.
TGTGCCAGCAGCTCTACAGATACGCAGTATTTT
CASSSTDTQYF
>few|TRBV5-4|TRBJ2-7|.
TGTGCCAGCAGCCTGGGGGGCGCTCGGGCCCTCTACGAGCAGTACTTC
CASSLGGARALYEQYF
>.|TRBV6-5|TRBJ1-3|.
TGTGCCAGCAGTTACTCTACCTTACACTCTGGAAACACCATATATTTT
CASSYSTLHSGNTIYF
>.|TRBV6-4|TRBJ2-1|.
TGTGCCAGCCCTGTTTTTAAAGGGACAAGATACAATGAGCAGTTCTTC
CASPVFKGTRYNEQFF
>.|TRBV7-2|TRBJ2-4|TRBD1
TGTGCCAGCAGCTTAAGGGCCAGGGGGCCGAGAAACATTCAGTACTTC
CASSLRARGPRNIQYF
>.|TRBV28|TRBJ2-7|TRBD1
TGTGCCAGCAGTTTATCAGGGACAGGGGACTACGAGCAGTACTTC
CASSLSGTGDYEQYF
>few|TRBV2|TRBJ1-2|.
TGTGCCAGCAGTCGAGACAGCACCGGGTATGGCTACACCTTC
CASSRDSTGYGYTF
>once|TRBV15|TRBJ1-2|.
TGTGCCACCAGCAGAGCCCGCGAAGAGGGCTACACCTTC
CATSRAREEGYTF